The present TCR beta chain was sequenced within a study of cytomegalovirus exposure and HLA in healthy donors. 60 Vbeta and 13 Jbeta primers were used in PCR. Only in-frame clones appear in the TCRdb table, and some are missing; sequencing was by immunoSEQ multiplex PCR. The repertoire holds about 160,000 clones, with around three quarters as singletons. Trimming removed 4 bases from V and 5 bases from J, with 8 bases in between. The CDR3 is made up of 12 amino acids. Germline-derived CDR1 and CDR2 are SEHNR and FQNEAQ (reference sequence). The chain is built from TRBV7-9 and TRBJ2-5, with D uncertain. The origin of this receptor is a middle-aged man in good health and CMV-seronegative. The source material was PBMCs. As DNA, the CDR3 is TGTGCCAGCAGCTACGAGTGGGAGACCCAGTACTTC. This sequence encodes CASSYEWETQYF.